Following are 26 T cell receptor beta chains from one sample sequenced in a study of PD-1 blockade in classical Hodgkin lymphoma. Time point specified: cycle 4 day 1 (C4D1), after more than five weeks of nivolumab. Every one of the patients relapsed after autologous stem cell transplantation (brentuximab vedotin exposure was variable). The method was immunoSEQ multiplex PCR; TCRdb's version includes in-frame clones alone and lacks a portion of them. The sample comprises around 100,000 clones, over 75% of which are singletons, and around 2.9% rests with the top ten. Sequenced material: peripheral blood mononuclear cells (PBMCs), taken before the fourth cycle of nivolumab. The receptors were sampled from a human donor with classical Hodgkin lymphoma.

To note about this clone: Other DNA sequences of this sample code for an identical CDR3. This sequence joins TRBV27 and TRBJ2-1, with 8 bases aligning to TRBD2. CDR3 length equals 15 residues. CDR1 MNHEY and CDR2 SMNVEV come from the germline V gene (reference sequence). With V trimmed by 2 bases and J by 4 bases, 4 bases remained unmatched. CDR3 in amino acids: CASSLAGGSYNEQFF. The CDR3 DNA reads as TGTGCCAGCAGTTTAGCGGGGGGCTCTTACAATGAGCAGTTCTTC.

V and J are TRBV13 and TRBJ2-7, with D perhaps TRBD2 (5 bases). Looked up from germline, CDR1 is PRHDT and CDR2 is FYEKMQ (reference sequence). This CDR3 has 18 amino acids. V gave up 5 bases and J gave up 2 bases, with 25 bases separating them. The CDR3 nucleotides read TGTGCCAGCAGCCCAGGTCCAGTGTTAAGCGGAACTACCTACGAGCAGTACTTC. Translating gives CASSPGPVLSGTTYEQYF.

The gene calls are TRBV7-9 and TRBJ2-3, with D perhaps TRBD1 (7 bases). Germline CDR1 SEHNR, CDR2 FQNEAQ (reference sequence). Trimming took off 1 base at V and 5 bases at J, with 22 bases between the two ends. The CDR3 consists of 18 residues. CDR3: CASSLERASGGRQDTQYF. CDR3 nucleotide sequence: TGTGCCAGCAGCTTAGAGCGGGCCTCAGGGGGGCGCCAAGATACGCAGTATTTT.

The V and J genes are TRBV6-6 and TRBJ2-7; 7 nucleotides align to TRBD1. With 5 bases clipped from V and 3 bases from J, the junction kept 10 bases outside the gene matches. This CDR3 region has 15 residues. CDR1 is MNHNY and CDR2 is SVGAGI in the germline V gene (reference sequence). The CDR3, as DNA: TGTGCCAGCAGTAGGACCGGGACAGTGAGCTACGAGCAGTACTTC. Translated: CASSRTGTVSYEQYF.

The chain has TRBV19 and TRBJ2-1, with D possibly being TRBD1 (6 bases). Per germline, CDR1 LNHDA and CDR2 SQIVND (reference sequence). Between the trimmed V and J ends, which lost 1 base and 0 bases, there was a span of 13 bases. There are 17 residues in the CDR3. CDR3 in DNA: TGTGCCAGTAGTATAGGGACAGACCGGAGCTCCTACAATGAGCAGTTCTTC. This translates into CASSIGTDRSSYNEQFF. The full variable domain, completed using reference TRBV19 and TRBJ2-1, is DGGITQSPKYLFRKEGQNVTLSCEQNLNHDAMYWYRQDPGQGLRLIYYSQIVNDFQKGDIAEGYSVSREKKESFPLTVTSAQKNPTAFYLCASSIGTDRSSYNEQFFGPGTRLTVL.

The chain has TRBV7-3 and TRBJ1-6; 8 bases are a match to TRBD1. Per the germline V gene, CDR1 is SGHTA and CDR2 is FQGTGA. V was clipped by 4 bases and J by 8 bases; unmatched bases: 4. The CDR3 sequence is 14 residues long. CDR3 amino acids: CASSSTGGDSPLHF. The CDR3 DNA is TGTGCCAGCAGCTCAACAGGGGGAGATTCACCCCTCCACTTT.

This chain links TRBV28 with TRBJ1-1; 9 nucleotides align to TRBD1. The germline gives CDR1 MDHEN, CDR2 SYDVKM. The junction had 3 bases not matched to a gene; V was cut back by 6 bases and J by 4 bases. The CDR3 contains 13 residues. CDR3 amino acids: CASRPTGGTEAFF. The CDR3 region has the DNA TGTGCCAGCAGGCCGACAGGGGGCACTGAAGCTTTCTTT.

This chain joins TRBV11-3 and TRBJ1-1, with 7 nucleotides matching TRBD1. Germline loops: CDR1 SGHNT, CDR2 YENEEA. Trimming cost V 3 bases and J 3 bases; bases outside gene matches: 4. The CDR3 consists of 14 residues. The CDR3 DNA follows: TGTGCCAGCAGCTTCGGGACAGAGGACACTGAAGCTTTCTTT. Translation: CASSFGTEDTEAFF.

V gene TRBV30 combines with J gene TRBJ2-5, with TRBD1 as a possible D gene (6 bases). V lost 0 bases, J lost 1 base, and 15 bases lay in between. Germline V lookup: CDR1 GTSNPN, CDR2 SVGIG (reference sequence). CDR3 length: 16 residues. DNA for the CDR3: TGTGCCTGGAGTGTAGGGGTTTCAGGGGCCCAAGAGACCCAGTACTTC. This codes for CAWSVGVSGAQETQYF.

The gene calls are TRBV5-1 and TRBJ2-2, with D unresolved. Germline values: CDR1 SGHRS, CDR2 YFSETQ. Trimming pared 4 bases from V and 4 bases from J, leaving 8 bases between. The CDR3 covers 13 residues. CDR3 amino acids: CASSAFFTGELFF. As DNA, the CDR3 is TGCGCCAGCAGCGCCTTCTTCACCGGGGAGCTGTTTTTT. Full variable domain (missing parts from reference TRBV5-1 and TRBJ2-2): KAGVTQTPRYLIKTRGQQVTLSCSPISGHRSVSWYQQTPGQGLQFLFEYFSETQRNKGNFPGRFSGRQFSNSRSEMNVSTLELGDSALYLCASSAFFTGELFFGEGSRLTVL.

V is TRBV27 and J is TRBJ2-3, with 9 bases aligning to TRBD2. The germline CDR1 and CDR2 sequences are MNHEY and SMNVEV (reference sequence). V shed 2 bases and J 2 bases; nucleotides not matched to a gene: 8. This CDR3 comprises 17 residues. The CDR3: CASSLRRLAVSTDTQYF. The CDR3 DNA reads TGTGCCAGCAGTTTACGCAGACTAGCGGTATCCACAGATACGCAGTATTTT.

The chain joins TRBV5-6 to TRBJ2-7; no firm D call. CDR1 SGHDT and CDR2 YYEEEE come from the germline V gene. This CDR3 comprises 12 residues. Trimming took 4 bases from V and 4 from J, leaving 9 bases between them. The CDR3 DNA reads as TGTGCCAGCAGCACGGTCCCTTACGAGCAGTACTTC. It codes for CASSTVPYEQYF. Combining the CDR3 with reference TRBV5-6 and TRBJ2-7 gives the whole variable domain DAGVTQSPTHLIKTRGQQVTLRCSPKSGHDTVSWYQQALGQGPQFIFQYYEEEERQRGNFPDRFSGHQFPNYSSELNVNALLLGDSALYLCASSTVPYEQYFGPGTRLTVT.

V usage is TRBV19 and J usage is TRBJ2-2; maybe TRBD1 (7 bases). The CDR3 is 14 amino acids. Trimming took 5 bases from V and 6 from J, leaving 13 bases between them. Germline assignment: CDR1 LNHDA and CDR2 SQIVND (reference sequence). The chain's CDR3 is CASSWQGEAGELFF. In nucleotides, the CDR3 is TGTGCCAGTAGTTGGCAGGGGGAGGCCGGGGAGCTGTTTTTT.

The chain employs TRBV14 and TRBJ1-2, with TRBD1 identical over 7 bases. The J segment lost 5 bases and the V segment lost 2 bases, leaving 8 bases of the junction unmatched. This CDR3 region has 15 residues. Germline V gene data show CDR1 as SGHDN and CDR2 as FVKESK. Written as DNA, the CDR3 is TGTGCCAGCAGCCAATCTTGGGGACAGCTTTATGGCTACACCTTC. Its translation: CASSQSWGQLYGYTF.

This chain links TRBV20-1 with TRBJ2-3, with unresolved D. V was pared by 3 bases and J by 5 bases, with 6 bases between. The V gene's germline CDR1 is DFQATT and CDR2 SNEGSKA (reference sequence). This CDR3 comprises 11 residues. The CDR3 nucleotides are TGCAGTGCTAGTATAGGAGATACGCAGTATTTT. It specifies CSASIGDTQYF.

V and J are TRBV14 and TRBJ1-1; D unresolved. The CDR3 spans 16 residues. Germline-derived CDR1 and CDR2 are SGHDN and FVKESK. Deletions cut 2 bases from V and 3 bases from J, with 16 bases between. This CDR3 is CASSQIGFRMDTEAFF. The DNA for the CDR3 is TGTGCCAGCAGCCAAATAGGATTCAGGATGGACACTGAAGCTTTCTTT.

The rearrangement links TRBV12-5 to TRBJ2-1; D perhaps matches TRBD2 (7 bases). Germline lookup yields CDR1 LGHNT and CDR2 FRNRAP. CDR3 length: 15 residues. Trimming took off 11 bases at V and 10 bases at J, with 27 bases between the two ends. In DNA form, the CDR3 reads TGTGCTTCCCACCTGGGGGGGGGCAGATTAGGAGAGCAGTTCTTC. It translates to CASHLGGGRLGEQFF.

V usage is TRBV6-5 and J usage is TRBJ2-7; no clear D. The V and J ends lost 5 bases and 0 bases respectively, with 11 bases between them. Germline-derived CDR1 and CDR2 are MNHEY and SVGAGI. This CDR3 comprises 14 residues. The CDR3 loop is CASSRGGTSYEQYF. The CDR3 DNA reads TGTGCCAGCAGTCGCGGCGGAACCTCCTACGAGCAGTACTTC.

V usage is TRBV7-2 and J usage is TRBJ2-7; a weak D match, TRBD1 (6 bases). Trimming left V 3 bases short and J 0 bases short, with 9 bases between. CDR3 length: 14 amino acids. Germline assignment: CDR1 SGHTA and CDR2 FQGNSA. CDR3 sequence: CASSFGGSSYEQYF. CDR3 in DNA: TGTGCCAGCAGCTTTGGGGGCAGCTCCTACGAGCAGTACTTC.

The genes are TRBV2 and TRBJ2-5, with 7 bases aligning to TRBD2. This CDR3 region has 14 residues. Germline lookup yields CDR1 SNHLY and CDR2 FYNNEI. Trimming removed 7 bases from V and 3 bases from J; junction bases left unmatched: 8. The CDR3 is CASTYRLAEETQYF. CDR3 nucleotide sequence: TGTGCCAGCACCTATAGGCTAGCGGAAGAGACCCAGTACTTC.

The J gene is TRBJ2-3, the V gene TRBV7-6; 8 positions match TRBD1. V shed 1 base, J shed 6 bases, and the junction held 12 bases outside the gene matches. The length of the CDR3 is 17 residues. The germline V gene has CDR1 SGHVS and CDR2 FNYEAQ. CDR3 loop: CASSLVGGQGLVDTQYF. In DNA form, the CDR3 reads TGTGCCAGCAGCTTAGTGGGTGGACAGGGTCTTGTCGATACGCAGTATTTT.

V gene TRBV25-1 combines with J gene TRBJ2-5, with D unresolved. The CDR3 contains 12 residues. With 6 bases removed from V and 0 bases from J, the gap between germline ends came to 5 bases. The germline V gene encodes CDR1 MGHDK and CDR2 SYGVNS. The CDR3 DNA is TGTGCCAGCAGAGGACACCAAGAGACCCAGTACTTC. It yields the protein CASRGHQETQYF.

V gene TRBV9 combines with J gene TRBJ1-1, with TRBD1 matching over 8 bases. The germline gives CDR1 SGDLS, CDR2 YYNGEE. This CDR3 comprises 15 residues. V lost 3 bases and J lost 1; bases outside the gene matches: 5. The CDR3 DNA sequence: TGTGCCAGCAGCGCCGCCGGGACAGGGAACACTGAAGCTTTCTTT. This codes for CASSAAGTGNTEAFF.

The chain is built from TRBV7-9 and TRBJ2-3; no reliable D call. Germline V gene data show CDR1 as SEHNR and CDR2 as FQNEAQ (reference sequence). V was clipped by 2 bases and J by 0 bases, with 12 bases between them. The CDR3 totals 16 residues. The CDR3 DNA reads TGTGCCAGCAGCTTAACTGGCGGAACTAGCACAGATACGCAGTATTTT. It translates to CASSLTGGTSTDTQYF.

The chain uses TRBV11-2 and TRBJ2-7; 9 bases are a match to TRBD1. Germline V gene sequence: CDR1 SGHAT, CDR2 FQNNGV. Losses at the gene ends were 6 bases for V and 2 bases for J; bases not matched to a gene: 11. This CDR3 is 16 amino acids long. The chain's CDR3 is CASSSPPGQGTYEQYF. The DNA of the CDR3 is TGTGCCAGCAGTTCACCTCCGGGACAGGGAACCTACGAGCAGTACTTC.

The chain couples TRBV7-8 to TRBJ1-2; D ambiguous. V shed 5 bases and J shed 5 bases, with 12 bases lying between them. CDR1 SGHVS and CDR2 FQNEAQ come from the germline V gene. This CDR3 has 13 residues. CDR3 nucleotides: TGTGCCAGCAGCCCCCGGACGGATTATGGCTACACCTTC. This codes for CASSPRTDYGYTF.